Below are 3 T cell receptor beta chains sequenced from a single sample in a study of vaccination effects on CD4 cells after COVID-19. These receptors lack a known antigen. Produced via immunoSEQ multiplex PCR; TCRdb's table is partial and in-frame only. The sample holds roughly 67,000 clones, 78% seen once. ViraFEST used viral peptide pools to expand antigen-specific CD4+ T cells before sequencing. Following culture for more than 9 days, CD4+ T cells were isolated. Vaccine recipients lacked prior SARS-CoV-2 infection and had negative nucleocapsid antibodies. The source was CD4+ T cells from PBMCs cultured with SARS-CoV-2 spike peptides, collected before COVID-19 vaccination. All receptors derive from a human donor who received a COVID-19 vaccine.

The chain links TRBV5-1 to TRBJ1-4; tentative D call: TRBD1 (6 bases). The CDR3 has 15 amino acids. Trimming took off 0 bases at V and 8 bases at J, with 14 bases between the two ends. In germline, CDR1 is SGHRS, CDR2 YFSETQ. CDR3 in amino acids: CASSLESGAREKLFF. The DNA for the CDR3 is TGCGCCAGCAGCTTGGAGTCGGGGGCACGGGAAAAACTGTTTTTT.

The V and J genes are TRBV18 and TRBJ1-1; no clear D gene. The CDR3 length is 13 residues. V dropped 6 bases and J dropped 5 bases, with 13 bases sitting between them. Germline CDR1 reads KGHSH; CDR2 reads LQKENI. The CDR3 region is CASSMTRETEAFF. The CDR3 DNA follows: TGTGCCAGCTCGATGACTAGAGAGACTGAAGCTTTCTTT.

The chain recombines TRBV18 with TRBJ1-2; the D gene is possibly TRBD1 (5 bases). V lost 1 base and J 10 bases, leaving 16 bases between the germline ends. CDR3 size: 14 residues. Germline V CDR1 and CDR2: KGHSH, LQKENI. The CDR3 bases are TGTGCCAGCTCACCACTCGAGGGACCCGAGGACTACACCTTC. Its protein product is CASSPLEGPEDYTF.